This TCR beta chain was identified in a study of beta chain features in type 1 diabetes. Study results and limitations: Researchers reported that naive, central memory and Treg TCRB repertoires appeared more similar in patients than in healthy donors. Lower insertion and higher deletion counts appeared at VDJ junctions in type 1 diabetes patients.

What was sequenced were expressed TCRB transcripts, since all of the isolated RNA had been reverse transcribed. Profiling relied on immunoSEQ multiplex PCR, and the TCRdb table lists in-frame clones only, not all of them. The sample comprises 140,000 or so clones, 10% of which are singletons, and roughly 1.4% rests with the top ten. V lost 9 bases and J lost 0, with 9 bases in between. Germline V CDR1 and CDR2: MNHEY, SVGAGI. The CDR3 length is 12 residues. This clone was observed at least ten times. Its antigen remains unidentified. Sampling consisted of one heparinised blood draw per donor, averaging around 110 mL. Sorting that relied on CD45RO/CCR7/CD25/CD127/CD95/CD27 yielded CD4+ naive, central memory, regulatory and stem cell-like memory cells.

The chain links TRBV6-5 to TRBJ2-7, with D possibly matching TRBD1 (5 bases). Sample: naive CD4+ T cells from blood. The origin of this receptor is a man aged 18 to 30 in good health. The CDR3 loop is CASRQSSYEQYF. In nucleotides, the CDR3 is TGTGCCAGTCGACAGAGCTCCTACGAGCAGTACTTC.